These T cell receptor beta chains were read from a single sample in a study of cytomegalovirus exposure and HLA in healthy donors. This table comes from immunoSEQ multiplex PCR, and its TCRdb copy is limited to in-frame clones, with some not included. The table has hundreds of thousands of clones, around 83% seen once. Sequencing input: PBMCs. All receptors come from a girl between 10 and 17 years old in good health and CMV-seronegative. Each CDR3 is given with its conserved first and last residue. The D gene is left open where the match is weak. A row's size may be missing; if present it is once, few, many or a size class.

J,D,V,size,CDR3,DNA
TRBJ1-3,NA,TRBV7-6,once,CASSPFRVSSGNTIYF,TGTGCCAGCAGCCCATTCAGGGTCAGCTCTGGAAACACCATATATTTT
TRBJ2-5,NA,TRBV7-9,NA,CASSTGFKPETQYF,TGTGCCAGCAGCACAGGGTTTAAACCAGAGACCCAGTACTTC
TRBJ2-3,TRBD2,TRBV7-9,NA,CASGGVSGGSDTQYF,TGTGCCAGCGGGGGGGTGTCGGGGGGGTCAGATACGCAGTATTTT
TRBJ2-7,NA,TRBV29-1,once,CSVEGRGAEYEQYF,TGCAGCGTTGAAGGTCGGGGGGCTGAATACGAGCAGTACTTC
TRBJ2-3,TRBD2,TRBV12-5,NA,CASGLGTSWTDTQYF,TGTGCTAGTGGTTTGGGGACTAGCTGGACAGATACGCAGTATTTT
TRBJ1-3,NA,TRBV4-3,NA,CASSQDPENSSGNTIYF,TGCGCCAGCAGCCAAGATCCGGAGAATTCCTCTGGAAACACCATATATTTT
TRBJ1-2,NA,TRBV29-1,NA,CSVDSSGGIANYGYTF,TGCAGCGTTGACTCTTCGGGGGGGATCGCTAACTATGGCTACACCTTC
TRBJ1-1,TRBD1,TRBV19,NA,CASSIRTGGHSFF,TGTGCCAGTAGTATCAGGACAGGGGGGCACAGTTTCTTT
TRBJ2-3,TRBD1,TRBV9,NA,CASNRDRATDTQYF,TGTGCCAGCAACCGGGACAGGGCGACAGATACGCAGTATTTT
TRBJ1-6,NA,TRBV19,NA,CATTRTGVDGNSPLHF,TGTGCCACCACTAGAACGGGGGTCGACGGTAATTCACCCCTCCACTTT
TRBJ1-1,NA,TRBV28,few,CASRPTAGWTEAFF,TGTGCCAGCAGGCCCACGGCAGGGTGGACTGAAGCTTTCTTT
TRBJ1-6,NA,TRBV4-1,once,CASSQDIVVGQTYNSPLHF,TGCGCCAGCAGCCAAGATATAGTGGTCGGACAGACTTATAATTCACCCCTCCACTTT
TRBJ1-2,TRBD1,TRBV28,NA,CASRQGAHYGYTF,TGTGCCAGTAGACAGGGGGCGCACTATGGCTACACCTTC
TRBJ2-7,NA,TRBV27,few,CASSLGPPYNYEQYF,TGTGCCAGCAGTTTAGGTCCACCTTACAACTACGAGCAGTACTTC
TRBJ1-6,TRBD1,TRBV19,NA,CASSPTGRNSPLHF,TGTGCCAGTAGTCCGACAGGGAGGAATTCACCCCTCCACTTT
TRBJ1-1,NA,TRBV5-6,few,CASSLVSEAFF,TGTGCCAGCAGCTTGGTCTCTGAAGCTTTCTTT
TRBJ1-3,NA,TRBV19,NA,CASKAATSGNTIYF,TGTGCCAGTAAGGCGGCAACCTCTGGAAACACCATATATTTT
TRBJ2-7,NA,TRBV4-1,NA,CASSAAGYEQYF,TGCGCCAGCAGCGCCGCAGGATACGAGCAGTACTTC
TRBJ2-7,TRBD1,TRBV7-8,NA,CASSKGQGLYEQYF,TGTGCCAGCAGCAAGGGACAGGGCCTTTACGAGCAGTACTTC
TRBJ1-1,TRBD1,TRBV28,NA,CASIPSRGQNTEAFF,TGTGCCAGCATCCCATCCAGGGGGCAGAACACTGAAGCTTTCTTT
TRBJ1-1,TRBD1,TRBV7-3,NA,CASSRQGVVAFF,TGTGCCAGCAGCCGACAGGGGGTGGTAGCTTTCTTT
TRBJ2-7,NA,TRBV6-5,few,CASINPTGYEQYF,TGTGCCAGCATTAACCCCACAGGTTACGAGCAGTACTTC
TRBJ2-3,NA,TRBV7-6,NA,CASSLAEDTQYF,TGTGCCAGCAGCTTAGCGGAGGATACGCAGTATTTT
TRBJ2-7,TRBD1,TRBV6-5,once,CASSYHPDRVVHEQYF,TGTGCCAGCAGTTACCATCCGGACAGGGTGGTTCACGAGCAGTACTTC
TRBJ2-3,NA,TRBV28,NA,CASDRVNTDTQYF,TGTGCCAGCGACAGAGTTAACACAGATACGCAGTATTTT
TRBJ2-1,TRBD2,TRBV19,NA,CASSSPGLADYNEQFF,TGTGCCAGTAGTTCTCCGGGACTAGCCGACTACAATGAGCAGTTCTTC